Sequencing of this T cell receptor (beta chain) was carried out in a study of blood T cell repertoires in COVID-19. This CDR3 region has 11 residues. Trimming cost V 4 bases and J 10 bases, with 8 bases left between them. The table came from immunoSEQ multiplex PCR; TCRdb's copy has only in-frame clones and leaves some out. Of 55,000 to 80,000 clones listed, nearly 90% are singletons. This clone showed up just once. The chain combines TRBV12-3 or TRBV12-4 with TRBJ2-1, with D hard to call. The receptor was derived from a man between 50 and 59 years old with active COVID-19. The sample comprised peripheral blood. As DNA, the CDR3 is TGTGCCAGCAGTTCGGGTAAGGAGCAGTTCTTC. Encoded protein: CASSSGKEQFF.